Detailed here is one TCR beta chain. What it recognizes is unknown. This entry is derived from a study of shared clonotypes between healthy human individuals. Those who donated, Caucasian adults without exception, all lived in Nashville, Tennessee. Measured with immunoSEQ multiplex PCR; TCRdb has only the in-frame clones, and not every one. Of millions of clones listed, just over 90% are singletons. Overall study findings and caveats: Naive CD4 clonotypes overlapped across a few donors at approximately 4.5%.

The receptor comes from a man between 18 and 29 years old in good health. Sample: naive CD4+ T cells sorted from blood. Stated subset: CD45RA+ positively selected.

In DNA, the CDR3 is TGTGCCAGCTCGATCAGAGGTACGAACACTGAAGCTTTCTTT. Protein product: CASSIRGTNTEAFF. The chain is built from TRBV18 and TRBJ1-1; unclear D gene. Trimming shortened V by 6 bases and J by 1 base, and 12 bases separated the two germline ends. There are 14 residues in the CDR3. Germline V gene data show CDR1 as KGHSH and CDR2 as LQKENI.